This T cell receptor beta chain is drawn from a study of cytomegalovirus exposure and HLA in healthy donors. Study results and caveats: The CMV antigen specificity of a few CMV-associated chains was confirmed through in vitro analysis. Sequencing depth across donors, presence/absence analyses assumed, was roughly uniform.

The primer mix had 60 Vbeta and 13 Jbeta primers. Clones were read by immunoSEQ multiplex PCR, and TCRdb kept only the in-frame ones, dropping some. The sample records 200,000 or so clones, roughly 80% being singletons. The CDR3 is 16 residues long. Germline CDR1 is SEHNR and CDR2 is FQNEAQ (reference sequence). Points on this clone: Its antigen is unknown. One end of the junction is discordant with germline, which a read error may explain.

The origin of this receptor is a woman in her fifties or sixties in good health and CMV-seropositive. The genes are TRBV7-9 and TRBJ1-2; no clear D. The sample comprised PBMCs. In DNA form, the CDR3 reads TGTTCCAGCAGCGGCCCCCCGGGAGACCTTTTTTATGGCTACACCTTC. It translates to CSSSGPPGDLFYGYTF.